A selection of T cell receptor beta chains follows, all from one sample in a study of human T cells and chemical hapten exposure. TCRdb re-analysed the RACE reads in MiXCR, keeping a single row per CDR3 protein. The sample shows over 300,000 distinct CDR3 sequences, 5.1% of them seen only once. The sample here was whole blood, taken in connection with sensitization to the hapten diphenylcyclopropenone (DPC). These TCRs come from a woman aged 45 to 65 with alopecia areata. Some clones in this sample may be carry-over from other donors' samples. Both conserved end residues are part of each CDR3. The D gene is left open where the match is weak. The size field is filled for only some rows; it gives once, few, many or a size class.

J,D,size,V,DNA,CDR3
TRBJ2-7,TRBD2,few,TRBV7-2,TGTGCCAGCAGCTTATTAGCGGGAGGAAGCAACTACGAGCAGTACTTC,CASSLLAGGSNYEQYF
TRBJ2-3,NA,many,TRBV6-5,TGTGCCAGCAGACCCGACGGACGGCGTGGAGATACGCAGTATTTT,CASRPDGRRGDTQYF
TRBJ1-6,NA,NA,TRBV7-9,TGTGCCAGCAGCACAACGGCCGGGACGGCTAATTCACCCCTCCACTTT,CASSTTAGTANSPLHF
TRBJ2-5,TRBD1,NA,TRBV29-1,TGCAGCGTTGAAGTGGGACAGGGCCGAGAGACCCAGTACTTC,CSVEVGQGRETQYF
TRBJ1-1,NA,NA,TRBV6-1,TGTGCCAGCAGTGAAGCTAGGAGGGAAGCTTTCTTT,CASSEARREAFF
TRBJ2-3,TRBD2,many,TRBV7-2,TGTGCCAGCACCGCGACGGGGGGGGGCCCTAGCACAGATACGCAGTATTTT,CASTATGGGPSTDTQYF
TRBJ1-1,TRBD1,NA,TRBV7-6,TGTGCCAGCAGCACACGACAGGGAGGCACTGAAGCTTTCTTT,CASSTRQGGTEAFF
TRBJ1-2,TRBD1,few,TRBV6-2/TRBV6-3,TGTGCCAGCAGTTACGGAGGACAGGCTCCCTATGGCTACACCTTC,CASSYGGQAPYGYTF
TRBJ2-5,TRBD2,NA,TRBV7-2,TGTGCCAGCAGCTGGGGACTAGCGGGAGGAGAGACCCAGTACTTC,CASSWGLAGGETQYF
TRBJ1-6,TRBD1,NA,TRBV20-1,TGCAGTGCTACTCCAAGGGACAGAGATTCACCCCTCCACTTT,CSATPRDRDSPLHF
TRBJ1-1,NA,few,TRBV11-2,TGTGCCAGCAGCTTAGGTCAGATGGCTTTCTTT,CASSLGQMAFF
TRBJ2-6,TRBD1,few,TRBV7-8,TGTGCCAGCAGCGGGACAGATTCATCTGGGGCCAACGTCCTGACTTTC,CASSGTDSSGANVLTF
TRBJ2-7,NA,many,TRBV7-6,TGTGCCAGCAGCTTAGTAGTCAGTTCGGAGCAGTACTTC,CASSLVVSSEQYF
TRBJ2-7,TRBD1,few,TRBV20-1,TGCAGTGCTAGTCAATCCGGGACAGGTTCCTACGAGCAGTACTTC,CSASQSGTGSYEQYF
TRBJ1-1,NA,once,TRBV29-1,TGCAGCGTTGAGGGCTCCCGAGGCACTGAAGCTTTCTTT,CSVEGSRGTEAFF